This TCR beta chain stems from a study of chemoradiotherapy in HPV16-positive cancers. The overall study: Functional T-cell assays on a couple of HPV16-positive patients' cells defined candidate HPV-specific clones and common TCR motifs. Broader study findings: The functional HPV-specific definition rests on just a couple of HPV16-positive patients. In HPV16-positive patients, HPV-responsive T-cell expansion tracked better recurrence-free survival.

Trimming took off 4 bases at V and 7 bases at J, with 16 bases between the two ends. Germline loops: CDR1 MGHRA, CDR2 YSYEKL. The CDR3 runs 14 residues. About this clone itself: Its antigen is unknown.

Data came from immunoSEQ multiplex PCR; TCRdb stores just in-frame clones and leaves some out. The repertoire holds some 5,100 clones, 70% to 90% seen once, with 2% to 3% in the top ten. Over chemoradiotherapy, repertoires were sampled more than once. This receptor was identified in a human donor with HPV-associated anogenital cancer. The sample consisted of tumor tissue, taken from a patient who underwent chemoradiotherapy. The chain uses TRBV4-1 and TRBJ1-1, with a tentative D call TRBD1 (6 bases). The CDR3 DNA reads as TGCGCCAGCAGCCGACTTCAAATGGACAGTGAAGCTTTCTTT. Translating it yields CASSRLQMDSEAFF.